The source of this TCR beta chain is a study of spatial heterogeneity in lung cancer. Study as a whole: Every unique TCR and UMI combination, on average, appeared more than ten times in raw reads.

TCRdb ran MiXCR on the 5' RACE reads and lists one entry per CDR3 protein. The sample yields approximately 40,000 distinct CDR3 sequences, roughly 5.6% seen once. V gave up 2 bases and J gave up 3 bases; unmatched junction bases: 10. This CDR3 is 20 amino acids long. Time point defined: sample taken at primary tumor resection. Extraction of whole RNA from tumor, nontumor lung or frozen PBMC preceded unsorted sequencing. The donors comprised around 72 untreated early-stage non-small cell lung cancer patients. This clonotype was found many times. The sequencing used PBMCs, collected at surgery. The receptor's source is a female donor with early-stage non-small cell lung cancer. The V gene is TRBV12-3 or TRBV12-4, the J gene TRBJ2-2; TRBD2 matches at 15 bases. Here the CDR3 DNA reads TGTGCCAGCAGTTTACCGCCCGGGACTAGCGGGAGGCGGTACACCGGGGAGCTGTTTTTT. Amino acids: CASSLPPGTSGRRYTGELFF.